Below, 5 T cell receptor beta chains from the same sample are listed, as sequenced in a study of OX40 agonist ivuxolimab in advanced cancers. Clones were read by immunoSEQ multiplex PCR, and TCRdb kept only the in-frame ones, dropping some. The table lists 65,000 to 90,000 clones, 75% to 95% of them singletons. Source: CD4+ or CD8+ T cells sorted from blood, taken in a trial of the OX40 agonist ivuxolimab. Every receptor here comes from an adult with an advanced solid tumor such as melanoma, head and neck, liver or kidney cancer.

The rearrangement links TRBV6-5 to TRBJ2-7; either TRBD1 or TRBD2 may fit D (5 bases each). Germline V gene data show CDR1 as MNHEY and CDR2 as SVGAGI. V lost 1 base to trimming and J lost 3 bases, with 13 bases between them. CDR3 length: 15 amino acids. The CDR3 reads CASSYYRDPGYEQYF. CDR3 sequence (DNA): TGTGCCAGCAGTTACTACCGGGACCCCGGCTACGAGCAGTACTTC.

The chain employs TRBV19 and TRBJ1-5, with no clear D. V lost 5 bases, J lost 4 bases, and 9 bases lay in between. The germline V gene encodes CDR1 LNHDA and CDR2 SQIVND (reference sequence). CDR3 size: 13 residues. The CDR3 DNA reads TGTGCCAGTAGTCCAACGACTAATCAGCCCCAGCATTTT. Amino acid sequence: CASSPTTNQPQHF.

This clone was seen just once. The chain links TRBV7-2 to TRBJ1-5; D call uncertain. V was pared by 3 bases and J by 4 bases, with 7 bases between. The length of the CDR3 is 13 residues. Germline V gene sequence: CDR1 SGHTA, CDR2 FQGNSA. The CDR3 sequence is CASSLAENQPQHF. In DNA, the CDR3 is TGTGCCAGCAGCTTGGCGGAGAATCAGCCCCAGCATTTT.

A single count supports this clone. Here the CDR3 reads CASSEETSGTGTDTQYF. The CDR3 region has the DNA TGCGCCAGCAGCGAAGAGACTAGCGGGACAGGGACAGATACGCAGTATTTT. This chain links TRBV5-1 with TRBJ2-3, with 11 positions matching TRBD2. The germline gives CDR1 SGHRS, CDR2 YFSETQ. The CDR3 covers 17 residues. The trim removed 4 bases at V and 3 bases at J, leaving 10 bases unmatched.

This clone has a single count. The genes are TRBV27 and TRBJ2-7, with a possible D match to TRBD2 (5 bases). The CDR3 spans 17 residues. With 8 bases removed from V and 2 bases from J, the gap between germline ends came to 25 bases. The germline V gene has CDR1 MNHEY and CDR2 SMNVEV (reference sequence). The CDR3 nucleotides read TGTGCCAGCTCCCGGGGAGCCGCGGATAATCGGGCCTACGAGCAGTACTTC. Its protein is CASSRGAADNRAYEQYF.